Listed here are 22 T cell receptor beta chains from one sample, sequenced in a study of T cells in Graves' hyperthyroidism and ophthalmopathy. From RNA transcripts, TCR beta CDR3 regions were amplified. RT-PCR in the first round (using the HTBI primer set) targeted the TCR CDR3. TCRdb used MiXCR to reprocess the multiplex PCR reads, holding one entry per CDR3 protein. The data contain 400,000 to 600,000 distinct CDR3 sequences, around 20% of them seen just once; the ten biggest clones take up less than 30%. Sequenced input: blood. These receptors originate from a man aged 18-30 years with Graves' hyperthyroidism.

The chain links TRBV7-2 to TRBJ2-5, with TRBD2 identical over 14 bases. The ends lost 3 bases at V and 2 bases at J; junction bases unmatched: 2. The CDR3 contains 16 residues. CDR1 is SGHTA and CDR2 is FQGNSA in the germline V gene. The CDR3 sequence is CASSFWTSGGQETQYF. DNA of the CDR3: TGTGCCAGCAGCTTCTGGACTAGCGGGGGGCAAGAGACCCAGTACTTC.

This clonotype showed up many times. This rearrangement joins TRBV6-1 to TRBJ2-7; a possible D gene is TRBD1 (6 bases). V was pared by 2 bases and J by 2 bases, with 7 bases between. CDR1 MNHNS and CDR2 SASEGT come from the germline V gene. The CDR3 runs 13 residues. CDR3 coding DNA: TGTGCCAGCAGTGAAAGGACAGCCTACGAGCAGTACTTC. Its translation: CASSERTAYEQYF.

Ten or more counts support this clonotype. This sequence joins TRBV28 and TRBJ2-7; unclear D gene. The CDR3 runs 14 residues. Deletions cut 3 bases from V and 5 bases from J, with 14 bases between. The V gene's germline CDR1 is MDHEN and CDR2 SYDVKM. The chain's CDR3 is CASSFGGQVDEQYF. The CDR3 DNA sequence: TGTGCCAGCAGTTTTGGTGGGCAGGTTGACGAGCAGTACTTC.

The CDR3 here is CASSLQGLELNTEAFF. CDR3 nucleotide sequence: TGTGCCAGCTCACTACAGGGCCTTGAATTGAACACTGAAGCTTTCTTT. V is TRBV18 and J is TRBJ1-1; D perhaps matches TRBD1 (6 bases). CDR1 KGHSH and CDR2 LQKENI come from the germline V gene. The CDR3 is 16 amino acids. V shed 4 bases and J shed 0 bases, with 15 bases lying between them.

In its sample, this clonotype was seen a few times. The chain joins TRBV28 to TRBJ1-5; D may be TRBD1 (6 bases). Germline values: CDR1 MDHEN, CDR2 SYDVKM. CDR3 length equals 16 residues. V gave up 0 bases and J gave up 4 bases, with 13 bases separating them. In DNA form, the CDR3 reads TGTGCCAGCAGTTTATGGGGGGCCCCGGAAAATCAGCCCCAGCATTTT. Protein sequence: CASSLWGAPENQPQHF.

This clonotype was seen repeatedly, ten times or more. This chain connects TRBV4-1 to TRBJ1-1; the match to TRBD1 covers 7 bases. The CDR3 runs 13 residues. Germline V gives CDR1 MGHRA, CDR2 YSYEKL. Unmatched junction bases numbered 3, after V lost 4 bases and J lost 4 bases. CDR3 bases: TGCGCCAGCAGCCTTAACAGGGGCACTGAAGCTTTCTTT. It translates to CASSLNRGTEAFF.

This clonotype was counted ten times or more. The chain couples TRBV24-1 to TRBJ1-5, with 9 bases aligning to TRBD1. In germline, CDR1 is KGHDR, CDR2 SFDVKD. The CDR3 sequence is 16 residues long. The ends lost 4 bases at V and 3 bases at J; junction bases unmatched: 6. CDR3 sequence: CATSDQGQGFNQPQHF. CDR3 coding DNA: TGTGCCACCAGTGACCAGGGACAGGGTTTCAATCAGCCCCAGCATTTT.

This clonotype was seen many times. The chain is built from TRBV6-5 and TRBJ1-1; weak D call: TRBD1 (5 bases). V gave up 4 bases and J gave up 1 base, with 13 bases separating them. The germline CDR1 and CDR2 sequences are MNHEY and SVGAGI. The CDR3 is 15 residues long. CDR3 coding DNA: TGTGCCAGCAGTTGGGGGTATTCGCAGAACACTGAAGCTTTCTTT. Protein: CASSWGYSQNTEAFF.

The sample holds many counts of this clonotype. This chain links TRBV14 with TRBJ1-1; D possibly corresponds to TRBD1 (5 bases). Looked up from germline, CDR1 is SGHDN and CDR2 is FVKESK. The CDR3 runs 15 residues. Deletions cut 0 bases from V and 10 bases from J, with 18 bases between. DNA for the CDR3: TGTGCCAGCAGCCAAGAATGGGGGGGTGTATTTCGAGCTTTCTTT. It specifies CASSQEWGGVFRAFF. The complete variable domain, with remaining parts taken from reference TRBV14 and TRBJ1-1, reads EAGVTQFPSHSVIEKGQTVTLRCDPISGHDNLYWYRRVMGKEIKFLLHFVKESKQDESGMPNNRFLAERTGGTYSTLKVQPAELEDSGVYFCASSQEWGGVFRAFFGQGTRLTVV.

In regard to this clonotype: A much larger clone differs from this one at a single base, so this may be a read error. The CDR3 does not close with the conserved phenylalanine or tryptophan, likely indicating a read error. The chain combines TRBV5-1 with TRBJ2-7; 8 positions match TRBD2. V lost 0 bases, J lost 2 bases, and 4 bases stayed unmatched. The CDR3 has 15 residues. CDR1 is SGHRS and CDR2 is YFSETQ in the germline V gene. As DNA, the CDR3 is TGCGCCAGCAGCTTGGCAGCGGGGGATACCTACGAGCAGTACTTG. It is translated as CASSLAAGDTYEQYL.

This chain uses TRBV20-1 with TRBJ2-7; 10 positions match TRBD1. J gave up 2 bases and V 0 bases, and 7 bases lay outside the gene matches. This CDR3 has 16 amino acids. Germline V gene data show CDR1 as DFQATT and CDR2 as SNEGSKA (reference sequence). CDR3 residues: CSARDVRTGGPYEQYF. In nucleotides, the CDR3 is TGCAGTGCTAGAGATGTGAGGACAGGGGGACCCTACGAGCAGTACTTC.

This rearrangement joins TRBV20-1 to TRBJ1-1; TRBD1 might be the D (5 bases). Per germline, CDR1 DFQATT and CDR2 SNEGSKA (reference sequence). This CDR3 comprises 13 residues. Trimming cost V 6 bases and J 0 bases, with 11 bases left between them. Here the CDR3 reads CSAPGPLNTEAFF. The CDR3 DNA sequence: TGCAGTGCCCCGGGACCGTTGAACACTGAAGCTTTCTTT.

J is TRBJ2-5 and V is TRBV11-1; D unclear. The germline CDR1 and CDR2 sequences are SGHAT and FQDESV (reference sequence). V was cut by 5 bases and J by 4 bases, with 20 bases left in between. This CDR3 is built from 16 residues. The chain's CDR3 is CASSTRPRKGGETQYF. The CDR3 nucleotides are TGTGCCAGCAGCACTCGACCGAGGAAGGGTGGAGAGACCCAGTACTTC.

This clonotype was counted at least ten times. J is TRBJ1-1 and V is TRBV20-1; perhaps TRBD1 as D (5 bases). The V and J ends lost 6 bases and 13 bases respectively, with 24 bases between them. Germline loops: CDR1 DFQATT, CDR2 SNEGSKA (reference sequence). This CDR3 has 13 amino acids. The CDR3 nucleotides are TGCAGTGCACCCAACCGGGACGGAGGAGGAGGTTTCTTT. The encoded protein is CSAPNRDGGGGFF.

The count of this clonotype is one. The genes are TRBV27 and TRBJ2-7; 7 bases are shared with TRBD1. V lost 0 bases to trimming and J lost 5 bases; unmatched junction nucleotides: 10. Germline V CDR1 and CDR2: MNHEY, SMNVEV (reference sequence). The CDR3 spans 16 residues. The CDR3 region is CASSLSLDRVMDEQYF. CDR3 sequence (DNA): TGTGCCAGCAGTTTATCTCTCGACAGGGTTATGGACGAGCAGTACTTC.

This clonotype was counted at least ten times. The J gene is TRBJ1-3, the V gene TRBV30; no definite D call. The CDR3 has 12 amino acids. CDR1 GTSNPN and CDR2 SVGIG come from the germline V gene (reference sequence). With 0 bases removed from V and 4 bases from J, the gap between germline ends came to 4 bases. CDR3: CAWSVLGNTIYF. The CDR3 bases are TGTGCCTGGAGTGTACTAGGAAACACCATATATTTT.

In this sample, this clonotype turned up many times. The V gene is TRBV15, the J gene TRBJ1-2, with D unresolved. The V end lost 0 bases, the J end lost 0 bases, and 14 bases lay between the germline ends. The V gene's germline CDR1 is LNHNV and CDR2 YYDKDF (reference sequence). This CDR3 is built from 17 residues. The CDR3 bases are TGTGCCACCAGCAGAGATCGAAGCCCCGGTGCTAACTATGGCTACACCTTC. Its translation is CATSRDRSPGANYGYTF.

This clonotype was detected many times. The chain joins TRBV6-1 to TRBJ1-1; 7 bases line up with TRBD1. The V gene end was trimmed by 0 bases and the J gene end by 3 bases; junction bases not matched to a gene: 4. The germline gives CDR1 MNHNS, CDR2 SASEGT. The CDR3 is 15 residues long. The CDR3 loop reads CASSEAGDSYTEAFF. The CDR3 coding sequence is TGTGCCAGCAGTGAAGCAGGGGACAGCTACACTGAAGCTTTCTTT.

This clonotype was seen more than once but under ten times. The genes are TRBV11-2 and TRBJ1-2; D is undetermined. Germline V CDR1 and CDR2: SGHAT, FQNNGV. The CDR3 covers 18 residues. The V gene lost 5 bases and the J gene lost 4 bases, with 26 bases spanning the gap. The CDR3 region is CASSPEEAIDDHFYGYTF. In nucleotides, the CDR3 is TGTGCCAGCAGCCCAGAGGAGGCGATCGATGACCATTTCTATGGCTACACCTTC.

The chain uses TRBV6-1 and TRBJ1-1, with a possible D match to TRBD1 (6 bases). CDR1 is MNHNS, CDR2 SASEGT, per germline. Trimming removed 4 bases at V and 1 base at J, with 10 bases between. The CDR3 sequence is 14 residues long. The CDR3 here is CASSGKTGNTEAFF. CDR3 in DNA: TGTGCCAGCAGTGGGAAGACAGGGAACACTGAAGCTTTCTTT.

A few counts support this clonotype. The chain combines TRBV20-1 with TRBJ1-1; possible D gene TRBD1, 5 bases. Deletions cut 1 base from V and 4 bases from J, with 22 bases between. Germline V lookup: CDR1 DFQATT, CDR2 SNEGSKA (reference sequence). This CDR3 has 17 residues. The CDR3 DNA is TGCAGTGCTAGAGTCCTCGGCCATCGGGGCCTGGGCACTGAAGCTTTCTTT. Its translation: CSARVLGHRGLGTEAFF.

This clonotype was counted between two and nine times. The CDR3 ends on some other residue instead of the conserved phenylalanine or tryptophan, so this is likely a read error. The chain couples TRBV11-2 to TRBJ2-7, with D perhaps matching TRBD1 or TRBD2 (6 bases each). Germline V gives CDR1 SGHAT, CDR2 FQNNGV. The CDR3 spans 17 residues. V was cut by 3 bases and J by 0 bases, with 18 bases left in between. CDR3 residues: CASSFDSGRDISYEQYS. For the CDR3, the DNA is TGTGCCAGCAGCTTTGACTCCGGGCGGGACATCTCCTACGAGCAGTACTCC.